This entry is about one T cell receptor beta chain. V lost 1 base, J lost 0 bases, and 10 bases lay in between. This CDR3 has 16 residues. Germline CDR1 LNHNV, CDR2 YYDKDF (reference sequence). Cohort placement rested on clinical history that participants reported themselves. In the 2 weeks before study entry, exposed participants met a COVID-19 case, which was PCR-confirmed or clinician-diagnosed. These data originate in a study of blood T cell repertoires in COVID-19. Repertoires were generated with immunoSEQ multiplex PCR, while TCRdb's copy carries only in-frame clones and drops some. The data contain approximately 150,000 clones, over 80% of them singletons.

The sequence was collected from a man between 65 and 80 years old who had been exposed to COVID-19. The chain carries TRBV15 and TRBJ1-3; D unclear. The sequencing input was PBMCs or T cells enriched from blood (not recorded which). This CDR3 reads CATSRGHSSSGNTIYF. The CDR3 DNA is TGTGCCACCAGCAGAGGGCACAGTAGCTCTGGAAACACCATATATTTT.